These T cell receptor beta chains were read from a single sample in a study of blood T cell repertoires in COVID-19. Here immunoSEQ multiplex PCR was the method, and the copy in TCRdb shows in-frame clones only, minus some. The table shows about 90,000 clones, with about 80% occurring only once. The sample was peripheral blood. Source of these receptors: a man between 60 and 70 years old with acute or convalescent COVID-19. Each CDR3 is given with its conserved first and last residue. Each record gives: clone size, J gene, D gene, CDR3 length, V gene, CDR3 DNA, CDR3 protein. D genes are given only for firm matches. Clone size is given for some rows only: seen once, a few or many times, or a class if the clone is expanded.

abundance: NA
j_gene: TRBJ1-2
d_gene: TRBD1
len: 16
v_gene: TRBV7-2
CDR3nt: TGTGCCAGCAGCTTAGAATGGCCTGGACAGGGTGATGGCTACACCTTC
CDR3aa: CASSLEWPGQGDGYTF

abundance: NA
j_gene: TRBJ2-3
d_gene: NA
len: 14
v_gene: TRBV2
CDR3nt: TGTGCCAGCAGTGACACTTTAAGAACAGATACGCAGTATTTT
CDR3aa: CASSDTLRTDTQYF

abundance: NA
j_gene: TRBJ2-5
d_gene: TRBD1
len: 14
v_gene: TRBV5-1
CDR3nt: TGCGCCAGCAGCGGATACAGGGGGTCGGAGACCCAGTACTTC
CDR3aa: CASSGYRGSETQYF

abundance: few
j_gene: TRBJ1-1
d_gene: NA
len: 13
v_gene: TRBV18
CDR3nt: TGTGCCAGCTCCCGGGCCGGGGGCACTGAAGCTTTCTTT
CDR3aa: CASSRAGGTEAFF

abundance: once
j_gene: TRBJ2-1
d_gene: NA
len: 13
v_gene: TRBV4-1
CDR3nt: TGCGCCAGCAGCCCATTAGAACAACCTGACTTGTTCTTC
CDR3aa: CASSPLEQPDLFF

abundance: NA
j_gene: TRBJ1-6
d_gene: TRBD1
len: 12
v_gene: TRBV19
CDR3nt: TGTGCCAGCCGGGACAGGGATTCACCCCTCCACTTT
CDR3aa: CASRDRDSPLHF

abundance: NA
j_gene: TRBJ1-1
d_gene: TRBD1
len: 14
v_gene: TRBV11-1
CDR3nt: TGTGCCAGCAGCCCGGACAGGGGGAGCACTGAAGCTTTCTTT
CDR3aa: CASSPDRGSTEAFF

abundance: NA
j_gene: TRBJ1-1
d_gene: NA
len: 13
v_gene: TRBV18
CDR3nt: TGTGCCAGCTCACCAGGAGCCCAAGGTAAAGCTTTCTTT
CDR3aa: CASSPGAQGKAFF

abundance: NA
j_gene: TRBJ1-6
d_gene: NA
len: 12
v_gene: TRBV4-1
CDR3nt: TGCGCCAGCAGCCTGTCCGGTTCACCCCTCCACTTT
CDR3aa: CASSLSGSPLHF

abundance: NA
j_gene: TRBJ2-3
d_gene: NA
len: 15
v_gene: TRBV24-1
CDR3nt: TGTGCCACCAGTGATCCTGGGACTAGCACAGATACGCAGTATTTT
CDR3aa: CATSDPGTSTDTQYF

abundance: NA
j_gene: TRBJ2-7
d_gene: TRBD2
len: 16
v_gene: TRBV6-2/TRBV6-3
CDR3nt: TGTGCCAGCAGTTACCCGGGGCTAGCGGGTTTCAACGAGCAGTACTTC
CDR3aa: CASSYPGLAGFNEQYF

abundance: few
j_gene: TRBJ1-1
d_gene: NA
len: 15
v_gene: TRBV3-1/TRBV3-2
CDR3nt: TGTGCCAGCAGCCAAAGGGGGGGGAGGAGGACTGAAGCTTTCTTT
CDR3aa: CASSQRGGRRTEAFF

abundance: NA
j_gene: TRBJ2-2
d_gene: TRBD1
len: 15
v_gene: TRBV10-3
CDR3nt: TGTGCCATCGGACAGGGGGTCCAGAACACCGGGGAGCTGTTTTTT
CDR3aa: CAIGQGVQNTGELFF

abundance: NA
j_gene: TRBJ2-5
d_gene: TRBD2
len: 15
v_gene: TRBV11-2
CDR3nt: TGTGCCAGCAGCTTAATTAGCGGGAGTCAAGAGACCCAGTACTTC
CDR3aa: CASSLISGSQETQYF

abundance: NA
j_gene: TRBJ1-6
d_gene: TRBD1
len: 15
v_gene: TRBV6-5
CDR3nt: TGTGCCAGCAGAGGACAGGAGGCCTATAATTCACCCCTCCACTTT
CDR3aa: CASRGQEAYNSPLHF

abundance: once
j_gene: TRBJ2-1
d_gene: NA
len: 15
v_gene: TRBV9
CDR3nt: TGTGCCAGCAGCCGGCGGACAAGGGAGGACAATGAGCAGTTCTTC
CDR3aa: CASSRRTREDNEQFF

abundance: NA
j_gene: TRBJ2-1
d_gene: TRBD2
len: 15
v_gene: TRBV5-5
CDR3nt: TGTGCCAGCAGCAGCACTAGCGGGGGGGCAAGTGAGCAGTTCTTC
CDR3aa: CASSSTSGGASEQFF

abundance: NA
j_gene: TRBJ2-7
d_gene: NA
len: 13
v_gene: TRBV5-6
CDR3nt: TGTGCCAGCAGCCTTTCAGGGGTTTACGAGCAGTACTTC
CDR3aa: CASSLSGVYEQYF

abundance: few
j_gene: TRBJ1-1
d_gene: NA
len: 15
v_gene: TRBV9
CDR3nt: TGTGCCAGCAGCGTAGATGAGGGAATGAACACTGAAGCTTTCTTT
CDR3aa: CASSVDEGMNTEAFF

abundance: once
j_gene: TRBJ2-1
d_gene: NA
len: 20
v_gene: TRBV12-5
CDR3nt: TGTGCTAGTGGTTTGGTACCCCATCGTGGGGGGAACCCTTCGGCCGATGAGCAGTTCTTC
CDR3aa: CASGLVPHRGGNPSADEQFF

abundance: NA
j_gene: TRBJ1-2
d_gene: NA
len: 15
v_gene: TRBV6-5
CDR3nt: TGTGCCAGCAACCCTATCCGGGACACCGCTTATGGCTACACCTTC
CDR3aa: CASNPIRDTAYGYTF

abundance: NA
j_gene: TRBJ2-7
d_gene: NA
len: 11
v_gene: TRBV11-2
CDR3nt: TGTGCCAGCAGCTTAGTTCTCGAGCAGTACTTC
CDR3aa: CASSLVLEQYF

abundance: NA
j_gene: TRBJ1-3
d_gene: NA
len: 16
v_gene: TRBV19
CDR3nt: TGTGCCAGTAGTATACATGGGGGCAGCTCTGGAAACACCATATATTTT
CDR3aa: CASSIHGGSSGNTIYF

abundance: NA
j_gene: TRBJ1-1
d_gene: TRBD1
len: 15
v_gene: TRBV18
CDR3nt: TGTGCCAGCTCTGGACAGGGTGCGACGAACACTGAAGCTTTCTTT
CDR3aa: CASSGQGATNTEAFF

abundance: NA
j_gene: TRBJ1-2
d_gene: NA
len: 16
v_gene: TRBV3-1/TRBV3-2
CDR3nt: TGTGCCAGCAGCCAAGCCCAGGGAGGCGCTAACTATGGCTACACCTTC
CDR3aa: CASSQAQGGANYGYTF

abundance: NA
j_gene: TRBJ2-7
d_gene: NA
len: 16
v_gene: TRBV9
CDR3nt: TGTGCCAGCAGCCCGCGCCCCGTTGACAGAGCCTACGAGCAGTACTTC
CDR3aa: CASSPRPVDRAYEQYF

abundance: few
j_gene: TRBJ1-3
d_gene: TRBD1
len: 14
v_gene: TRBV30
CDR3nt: TGTGCCTGGAGCCCAGGGACAGTTGGAAACACCATATATTTT
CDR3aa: CAWSPGTVGNTIYF

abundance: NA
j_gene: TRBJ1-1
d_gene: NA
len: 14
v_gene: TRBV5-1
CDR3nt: TGCGCCAGTCACCCCGCGCCTACGGGTGACTTGGCTTTCTTT
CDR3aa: CASHPAPTGDLAFF

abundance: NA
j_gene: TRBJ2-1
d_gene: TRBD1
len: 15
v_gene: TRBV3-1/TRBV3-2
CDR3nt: TGTGCCAGCAGCCAAGGGACAGGGGGTCGCCATGAGCAGTTCTTC
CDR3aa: CASSQGTGGRHEQFF

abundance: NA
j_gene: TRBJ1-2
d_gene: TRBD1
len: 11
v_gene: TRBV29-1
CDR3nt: TGCAGTGGGACAGGCATCTATGGCTACACCTTC
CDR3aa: CSGTGIYGYTF

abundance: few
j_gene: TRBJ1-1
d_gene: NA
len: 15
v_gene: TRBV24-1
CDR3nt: TGTGCCACCAGTGATTCGGCAGCGGGGACCCCTGAAGCTTTCTTT
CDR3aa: CATSDSAAGTPEAFF

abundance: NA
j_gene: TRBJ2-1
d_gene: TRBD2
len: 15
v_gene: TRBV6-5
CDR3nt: TGTGCCAGCACTATACAAGCGGGGGTATACAATGAGCAGTTCTTC
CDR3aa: CASTIQAGVYNEQFF

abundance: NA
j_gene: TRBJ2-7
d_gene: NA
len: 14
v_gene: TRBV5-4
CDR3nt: TGTGCCAGCAGCGGAGGGCCCAGCCGGGACGAGCAGTACTTC
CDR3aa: CASSGGPSRDEQYF

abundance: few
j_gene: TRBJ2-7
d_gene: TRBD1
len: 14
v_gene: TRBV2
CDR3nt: TGTGCCAGCAGCCCGGACAGGGGACTCTACGAGCAGTACTTC
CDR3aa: CASSPDRGLYEQYF

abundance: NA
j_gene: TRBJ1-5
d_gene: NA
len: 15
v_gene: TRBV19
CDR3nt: TGTGCCAGTAGTATAGGTCAGTATAGCAATCAGCCCCAGCATTTT
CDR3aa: CASSIGQYSNQPQHF

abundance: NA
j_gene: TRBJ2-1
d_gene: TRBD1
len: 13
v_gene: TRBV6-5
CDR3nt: TGTGCCAGCAGAAACAGGGGCCTAAATGAGCAGTTCTTC
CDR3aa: CASRNRGLNEQFF

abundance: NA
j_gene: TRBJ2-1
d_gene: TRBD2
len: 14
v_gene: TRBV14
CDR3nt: TGTGCCAGCAGCCAAGAGATACTAGCGGCTGAGCAGTTCTTC
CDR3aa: CASSQEILAAEQFF

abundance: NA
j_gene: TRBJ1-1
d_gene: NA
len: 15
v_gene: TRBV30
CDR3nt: TGTGCCTGGAGGGAGTTGGGGGCCCGGAACACTGAAGCTTTCTTT
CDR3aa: CAWRELGARNTEAFF

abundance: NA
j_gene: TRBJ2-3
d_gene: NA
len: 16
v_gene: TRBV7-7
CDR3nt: TGTGCCAGCAGCTTGGGGCGGGGCATTAGCACAGATACGCAGTATTTT
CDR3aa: CASSLGRGISTDTQYF

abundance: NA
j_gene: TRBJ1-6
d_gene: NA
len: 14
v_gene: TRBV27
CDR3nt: TGTGCCAGCAGTTTAGAGGGAAATAATTCACCCCTCCACTTT
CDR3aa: CASSLEGNNSPLHF

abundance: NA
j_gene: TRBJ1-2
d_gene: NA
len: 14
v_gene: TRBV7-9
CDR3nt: TGTGCCAGCAGCTCAGACAGTGACATGAGGGGCTACACCTTC
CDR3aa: CASSSDSDMRGYTF

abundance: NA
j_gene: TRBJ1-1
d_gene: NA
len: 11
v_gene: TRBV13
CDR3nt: TGTGCCAGCAGCTTGAGTGGAGTAGCTTTCTTT
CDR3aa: CASSLSGVAFF

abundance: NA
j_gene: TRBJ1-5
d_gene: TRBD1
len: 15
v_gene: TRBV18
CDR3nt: TGTGCCAGCTCACCGGGACAGGGGGCTTCTCAGCCCCAGCATTTT
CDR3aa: CASSPGQGASQPQHF

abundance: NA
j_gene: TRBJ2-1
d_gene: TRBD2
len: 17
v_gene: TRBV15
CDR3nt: TGTGCCACTTTTAGCGGGGGAAAACCTAACTCCTACAATGAGCAGTTCTTC
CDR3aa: CATFSGGKPNSYNEQFF